The following is a T cell receptor (beta chain) sequence with its context. Antigen unknown. Inclusion characteristics of ophthalmopathy patients comprised a Clinical Activity Score of at least 3, a NOSPECS grade of at least 4, and duration under 3 months. The diagnoses drew upon clinical symptoms, serum thyroxine and TRAb, thyroid ultrasound and orbital computed tomography. Fresh peripheral blood, less than 11 ml of it, supplied the PBMCs. Amplification of TCR beta CDR3 regions was performed using RNA transcripts as template. The HTBI primer set served for first-round RT-PCR of the TCR CDR3. In TCRdb, the multiplex PCR reads were re-called with MiXCR into one record per CDR3 protein. The repertoire includes hundreds of thousands of distinct CDR3 sequences, around 20% of them detected once, and 30% to 40% sits in the top ten. The entry originates in a study of T cells in Graves' hyperthyroidism and ophthalmopathy.

Regarding the study as a whole: Ophthalmopathy and stable hyperthyroidism were told apart by a 13 V-J model.

Between the trimmed V and J ends, which lost 1 base and 5 bases, there was a span of 16 bases. Germline V gives CDR1 SGHTS, CDR2 YDEGEE. This CDR3 has 16 residues. Sequencing was carried out using blood. The rearrangement uses TRBV5-8 and TRBJ1-5; D remains ambiguous. This clonotype was obtained from a man under 40 with Graves' ophthalmopathy. The CDR3 reads CASSLSALGSDQPQHF. CDR3 bases: TGTGCCAGCAGCTTGAGCGCATTGGGGAGCGATCAGCCCCAGCATTTT. Together with reference TRBV5-8 and TRBJ1-5, the CDR3 gives the full variable domain: EAGVTQSPTHLIKTRGQQATLRCSPISGHTSVYWYQQALGLGLQFLLWYDEGEERNRGNFPPRFSGRQFPNYSSELNVNALELEDSALYLCASSLSALGSDQPQHFGDGTRLSIL.